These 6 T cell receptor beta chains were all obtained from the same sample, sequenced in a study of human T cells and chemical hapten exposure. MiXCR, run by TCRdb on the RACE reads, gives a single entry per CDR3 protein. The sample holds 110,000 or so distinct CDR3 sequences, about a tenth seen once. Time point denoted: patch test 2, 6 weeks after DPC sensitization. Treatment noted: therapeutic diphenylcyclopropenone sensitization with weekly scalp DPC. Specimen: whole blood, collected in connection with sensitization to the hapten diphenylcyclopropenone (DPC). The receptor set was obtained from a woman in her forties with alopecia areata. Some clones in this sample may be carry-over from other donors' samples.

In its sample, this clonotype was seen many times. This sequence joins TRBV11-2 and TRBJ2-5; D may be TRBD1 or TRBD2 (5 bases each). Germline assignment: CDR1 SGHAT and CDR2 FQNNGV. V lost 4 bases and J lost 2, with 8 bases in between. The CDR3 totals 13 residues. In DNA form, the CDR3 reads TGTGCCAGCAGCTGGGGGTTACAAGAGACCCAGTACTTC. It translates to CASSWGLQETQYF. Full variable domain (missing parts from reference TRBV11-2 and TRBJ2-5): EAGVAQSPRYKIIEKRQSVAFWCNPISGHATLYWYQQILGQGPKLLIQFQNNGVVDDSQLPKDRFSAERLKGVDSTLKIQPAKLEDSAVYLCASSWGLQETQYFGPGTRLLVL.

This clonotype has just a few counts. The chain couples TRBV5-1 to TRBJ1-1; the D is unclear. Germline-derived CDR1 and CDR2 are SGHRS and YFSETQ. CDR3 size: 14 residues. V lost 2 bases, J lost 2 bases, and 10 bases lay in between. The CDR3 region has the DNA TGCGCCAGCAGCTTAGGCAGCCTCAACACTGAAGCTTTCTTT. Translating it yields CASSLGSLNTEAFF.

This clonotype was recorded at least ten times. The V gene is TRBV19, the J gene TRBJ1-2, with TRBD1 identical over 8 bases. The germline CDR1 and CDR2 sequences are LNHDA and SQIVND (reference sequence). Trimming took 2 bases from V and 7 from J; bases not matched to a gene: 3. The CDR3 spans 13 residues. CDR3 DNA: TGTGCCAGTAGTATACAGGGGGCTGGTGGCTACACCTTC. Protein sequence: CASSIQGAGGYTF.

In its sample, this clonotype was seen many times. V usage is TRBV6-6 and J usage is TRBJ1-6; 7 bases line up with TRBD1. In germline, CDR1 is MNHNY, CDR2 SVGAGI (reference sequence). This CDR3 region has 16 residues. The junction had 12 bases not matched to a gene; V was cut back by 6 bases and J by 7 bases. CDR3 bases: TGTGCCAGCAGAGAGCTAGGGGGCGCGGGAAATTCACCCCTCCACTTT. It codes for CASRELGGAGNSPLHF.

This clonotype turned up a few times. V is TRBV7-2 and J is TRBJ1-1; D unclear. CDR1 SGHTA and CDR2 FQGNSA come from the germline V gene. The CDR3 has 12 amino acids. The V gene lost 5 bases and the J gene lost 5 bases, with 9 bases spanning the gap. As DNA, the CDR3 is TGTGCCAGCAGCCCCCCACAGACTGAAGCTTTCTTT. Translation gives CASSPPQTEAFF.

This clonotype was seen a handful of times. The DNA of the CDR3 is TGTGCCAGCGTTCTTACTAGCACAGATACGCAGTATTTT. It specifies CASVLTSTDTQYF. The chain combines TRBV6-6 with TRBJ2-3; D is undetermined. Germline V CDR1 and CDR2: MNHNY, SVGAGI (reference sequence). The CDR3 loop spans 13 amino acids. V dropped 8 bases and J dropped 0 bases, with 9 bases sitting between them.